This is a list of T cell receptor beta chains from one sample in a study of T cell responses to AZD1222 COVID-19 vaccine. This table comes from immunoSEQ multiplex PCR, and its TCRdb copy is limited to in-frame clones, with some not included. Found here are approximately 43,000 clones, about 87% of them singletons; the top ten hold roughly 25%. This sample comprised peripheral blood, obtained 28 days after the second AZD1222 dose. The receptor set was obtained from an adult who received the AZD1222 COVID-19 vaccine. CDR3s include the opening cysteine and the closing phenylalanine or tryptophan. D genes are given only for firm matches. Clone size is shown for a subset of rows, as once, few, many or a class of expanded clone.

D gene: .; J gene: TRBJ2-3; clone size: .; V gene: TRBV21-1; CDR3 length: 12; CDR3 protein: CASSKNDGAQYF; CDR3 DNA: TGTGCCAGCAGCAAAAACGATGGGGCGCAGTATTTT
D gene: TRBD2; J gene: TRBJ2-5; clone size: .; V gene: TRBV4-2; CDR3 length: 18; CDR3 protein: CASSQRLAGGNPQETQYF; CDR3 DNA: TGTGCCAGCAGCCAGAGACTAGCGGGGGGAAATCCCCAAGAGACCCAGTACTTC
D gene: .; J gene: TRBJ2-5; clone size: .; V gene: TRBV28; CDR3 length: 12; CDR3 protein: CASNGLGETQYF; CDR3 DNA: TGTGCCAGCAACGGGCTGGGAGAGACCCAGTACTTC
D gene: .; J gene: TRBJ2-1; clone size: .; V gene: TRBV2; CDR3 length: 15; CDR3 protein: CASSATGSSYNEQFF; CDR3 DNA: TGTGCCAGCAGCGCCACGGGGAGCTCCTACAATGAGCAGTTCTTC
D gene: .; J gene: TRBJ1-1; clone size: .; V gene: TRBV6-6; CDR3 length: 13; CDR3 protein: CASTYGRDTEAFF; CDR3 DNA: TGTGCCAGCACCTACGGGCGGGACACTGAAGCTTTCTTT
D gene: .; J gene: TRBJ2-1; clone size: .; V gene: TRBV25-1; CDR3 length: 14; CDR3 protein: CASSDHDTPNEQFF; CDR3 DNA: TGTGCCAGCAGTGATCACGACACCCCCAATGAGCAGTTCTTC
D gene: .; J gene: TRBJ2-7; clone size: .; V gene: TRBV7-3; CDR3 length: 17; CDR3 protein: CASSPSQGWVPSHEQYF; CDR3 DNA: TGTGCCAGCAGCCCCTCCCAGGGGTGGGTCCCGTCCCACGAGCAGTACTTC
D gene: .; J gene: TRBJ1-2; clone size: few; V gene: TRBV4-2; CDR3 length: 15; CDR3 protein: CASSQEVRGGYGYTF; CDR3 DNA: TGTGCCAGCAGCCAAGAGGTACGGGGCGGCTATGGCTACACCTTC
D gene: .; J gene: TRBJ1-1; clone size: .; V gene: TRBV25-1; CDR3 length: 13; CDR3 protein: CASSDRVNEAAFF; CDR3 DNA: TGTGCCAGCAGTGATCGGGTCAACGAGGCGGCTTTCTTT
D gene: .; J gene: TRBJ2-7; clone size: .; V gene: TRBV3-1/TRBV3-2; CDR3 length: 14; CDR3 protein: CASSPSGLTHEQYF; CDR3 DNA: TGTGCCAGCAGCCCCTCGGGACTTACCCACGAGCAGTACTTC
D gene: TRBD2; J gene: TRBJ2-1; clone size: .; V gene: TRBV4-2; CDR3 length: 15; CDR3 protein: CASSQEASGDREQFF; CDR3 DNA: TGTGCCAGCAGCCAAGAGGCTAGCGGGGACCGTGAGCAGTTCTTC
D gene: TRBD1; J gene: TRBJ2-7; clone size: .; V gene: TRBV6-5; CDR3 length: 15; CDR3 protein: CASSSPGQGRYEQYF; CDR3 DNA: TGTGCCAGCAGTTCCCCGGGACAGGGGAGATACGAGCAGTACTTC
D gene: .; J gene: TRBJ2-2; clone size: .; V gene: TRBV28; CDR3 length: 13; CDR3 protein: CASTVPNTGELFF; CDR3 DNA: TGTGCCAGCACGGTTCCGAACACCGGGGAGCTGTTTTTT
D gene: .; J gene: TRBJ2-2; clone size: .; V gene: TRBV6-5; CDR3 length: 15; CDR3 protein: CASSYSPENTGELFF; CDR3 DNA: TGTGCCAGCAGTTACTCTCCAGAGAACACCGGGGAGCTGTTTTTT
D gene: TRBD2; J gene: TRBJ2-2; clone size: .; V gene: TRBV4-3; CDR3 length: 16; CDR3 protein: CASSPGAGTNTGELFF; CDR3 DNA: TGCGCCAGCAGCCCCGGAGCGGGAACGAACACCGGGGAGCTGTTTTTT
D gene: .; J gene: TRBJ2-3; clone size: .; V gene: TRBV5-5; CDR3 length: 16; CDR3 protein: CASSLNVGSSTDTQYF; CDR3 DNA: TGTGCCAGCAGCTTGAACGTCGGATCAAGCACAGATACGCAGTATTTT
D gene: .; J gene: TRBJ2-2; clone size: few; V gene: TRBV6-1; CDR3 length: 13; CDR3 protein: CASSEASFSTWIF; CDR3 DNA: TGTGCCAGCAGTGAAGCGAGCTTCTCTACCTGGATTTTT
D gene: TRBD2; J gene: TRBJ2-3; clone size: .; V gene: TRBV10-3; CDR3 length: 16; CDR3 protein: CAIRASGGHGTDTQYF; CDR3 DNA: TGTGCCATCCGGGCTAGCGGGGGGCACGGGACAGATACGCAGTATTTT
D gene: .; J gene: TRBJ1-2; clone size: .; V gene: TRBV19; CDR3 length: 15; CDR3 protein: CASSPTGSRGYGYTF; CDR3 DNA: TGTGCCAGTAGTCCCACGGGCTCCCGTGGATATGGCTACACCTTC
D gene: .; J gene: TRBJ2-7; clone size: .; V gene: TRBV7-8; CDR3 length: 16; CDR3 protein: CASSPRERASSYEQYF; CDR3 DNA: TGTGCCAGCAGCCCCCGGGAGAGGGCAAGCTCCTACGAGCAGTACTTC
D gene: .; J gene: TRBJ1-2; clone size: .; V gene: TRBV27; CDR3 length: 13; CDR3 protein: CASSRGPGGGYTF; CDR3 DNA: TGTGCCAGCAGTCGAGGGCCCGGGGGGGGCTACACCTTC
D gene: .; J gene: TRBJ1-3; clone size: once; V gene: TRBV5-4; CDR3 length: 18; CDR3 protein: CASSLFGSVGLFGNTIYF; CDR3 DNA: TGTGCCAGCAGCTTGTTCGGGTCCGTCGGTCTCTTTGGAAACACCATATATTTT
D gene: .; J gene: TRBJ2-7; clone size: .; V gene: TRBV11-2; CDR3 length: 13; CDR3 protein: CASSVEGSYEQYF; CDR3 DNA: TGTGCCAGCAGCGTCGAGGGATCCTACGAGCAGTACTTC
D gene: .; J gene: TRBJ1-1; clone size: .; V gene: TRBV9; CDR3 length: 16; CDR3 protein: CASRPTTGTTNTEAFF; CDR3 DNA: TGTGCCAGCAGGCCAACGACCGGGACAACGAACACTGAAGCTTTCTTT
D gene: TRBD2; J gene: TRBJ2-3; clone size: .; V gene: TRBV19; CDR3 length: 16; CDR3 protein: CASSIPLAGDTNTQYF; CDR3 DNA: TGTGCCAGTAGTATTCCCCTAGCGGGCGATACTAATACGCAGTATTTT
D gene: .; J gene: TRBJ2-3; clone size: .; V gene: TRBV7-9; CDR3 length: 11; CDR3 protein: CASSYTDTQYF; CDR3 DNA: TGTGCCAGCTCCTACACAGATACGCAGTATTTT
D gene: .; J gene: TRBJ1-1; clone size: .; V gene: TRBV5-1; CDR3 length: 15; CDR3 protein: CASGVGSGTNTEAFF; CDR3 DNA: TGCGCCAGCGGGGTGGGGAGCGGTACGAACACTGAAGCTTTCTTT
D gene: .; J gene: TRBJ1-1; clone size: .; V gene: TRBV19; CDR3 length: 14; CDR3 protein: CASSIEGGAAEAFF; CDR3 DNA: TGTGCCAGTAGTATTGAAGGGGGAGCGGCTGAAGCTTTCTTT
D gene: .; J gene: TRBJ1-1; clone size: .; V gene: TRBV19; CDR3 length: 14; CDR3 protein: CASSPPGQHTEAFF; CDR3 DNA: TGTGCCAGTAGTCCCCCCGGACAGCACACTGAAGCTTTCTTT
D gene: .; J gene: TRBJ1-1; clone size: .; V gene: TRBV12-3/TRBV12-4; CDR3 length: 11; CDR3 protein: CASSPMTEAFF; CDR3 DNA: TGTGCCAGCAGTCCAATGACTGAAGCTTTCTTT
D gene: TRBD2; J gene: TRBJ2-2; clone size: .; V gene: TRBV6-4; CDR3 length: 15; CDR3 protein: CASSAAGGPAGELFF; CDR3 DNA: TGTGCCAGCAGTGCTGCGGGAGGGCCCGCCGGGGAGCTGTTTTTT
D gene: TRBD2; J gene: TRBJ2-1; clone size: .; V gene: TRBV5-1; CDR3 length: 14; CDR3 protein: CASSLGGSNNEQFF; CDR3 DNA: TGCGCCAGCAGCTTGGGCGGGAGTAATAATGAGCAGTTCTTC
D gene: TRBD1; J gene: TRBJ2-2; clone size: .; V gene: TRBV19; CDR3 length: 15; CDR3 protein: CASRSGQGNTGELFF; CDR3 DNA: TGTGCCAGTAGGAGCGGACAGGGAAACACCGGGGAGCTGTTTTTT
D gene: .; J gene: TRBJ2-2; clone size: .; V gene: TRBV28; CDR3 length: 13; CDR3 protein: CASSYGNTGELFF; CDR3 DNA: TGTGCCAGCAGTTATGGGAACACCGGGGAGCTGTTTTTT
D gene: .; J gene: TRBJ2-3; clone size: .; V gene: TRBV9; CDR3 length: 16; CDR3 protein: CASSPRFSIRTDTQYF; CDR3 DNA: TGTGCCAGCAGCCCCCGATTTAGCATACGGACAGATACGCAGTATTTT
D gene: TRBD1; J gene: TRBJ1-2; clone size: .; V gene: TRBV7-9; CDR3 length: 13; CDR3 protein: CASSTRDSYGYTF; CDR3 DNA: TGTGCCAGCAGCACACGGGACAGCTATGGCTACACCTTC
D gene: TRBD1; J gene: TRBJ1-5; clone size: .; V gene: TRBV2; CDR3 length: 15; CDR3 protein: CASSEQGASNQPQHF; CDR3 DNA: TGTGCCAGCAGTGAGCAGGGGGCTTCCAATCAGCCCCAGCATTTT